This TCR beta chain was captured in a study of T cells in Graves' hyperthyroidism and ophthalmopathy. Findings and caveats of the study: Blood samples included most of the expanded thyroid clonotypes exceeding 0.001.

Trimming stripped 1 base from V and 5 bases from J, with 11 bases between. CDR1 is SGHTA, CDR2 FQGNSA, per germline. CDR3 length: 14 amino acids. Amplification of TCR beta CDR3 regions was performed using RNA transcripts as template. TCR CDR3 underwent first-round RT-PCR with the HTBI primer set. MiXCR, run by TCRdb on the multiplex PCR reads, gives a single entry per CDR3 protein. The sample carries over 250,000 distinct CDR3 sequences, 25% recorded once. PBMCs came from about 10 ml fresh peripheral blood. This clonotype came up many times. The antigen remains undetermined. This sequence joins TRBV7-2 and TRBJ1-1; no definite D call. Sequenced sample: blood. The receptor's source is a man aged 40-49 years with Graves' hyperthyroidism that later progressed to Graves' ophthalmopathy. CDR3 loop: CASSLVPGWTEAFF. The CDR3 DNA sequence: TGTGCCAGCAGCTTAGTTCCGGGGTGGACTGAAGCTTTCTTT. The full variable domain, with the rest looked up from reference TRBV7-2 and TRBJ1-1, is GAGVSQSPSNKVTEKGKDVELRCDPISGHTALYWYRQSLGQGLEFLIYFQGNSAPDKSGLPSDRFSAERTGGSVSTLTIQRTQQEDSAVYLCASSLVPGWTEAFFGQGTRLTVV.